This passage covers 23 T cell receptor beta chains from one sample sequenced in a study of CD8+ T cells in alopecia areata. Once RNA had been extracted, it was reverse transcribed into cDNA to act as the sequencing template. The assay was immunoSEQ multiplex PCR, and TCRdb's table has in-frame clones only and misses some. Here the sample spans some 120,000 clones, 58% being singletons. The specimen was CD4+ T cells sorted from blood, collected at week 0. The origin of the receptors is a human donor with alopecia areata.

This clone was detected only a few times. The V gene is TRBV5-1, the J gene TRBJ2-7; D gene uncertain. This CDR3 is built from 11 residues. In germline, CDR1 is SGHRS, CDR2 YFSETQ. V was clipped by 4 bases and J by 4 bases, with 6 bases between them. CDR3 DNA sequence: TGCGCCAGCAGCGACATATACGAGCAGTACTTC. This encodes CASSDIYEQYF.

This CDR3 is CASSLILNRGRTYGYTF. The CDR3 nucleotides read TGCGCCAGCAGCTTAATCCTAAACAGGGGCAGGACCTATGGCTACACCTTC. The chain links TRBV5-1 to TRBJ1-2; TRBD1 aligns across 7 bases. Trimming removed 2 bases from V and 4 bases from J; junction bases left unmatched: 14. CDR1 is SGHRS and CDR2 is YFSETQ in the germline V gene. There are 17 residues in the CDR3.

In this sample, this clone turned up a few times. The rearrangement uses TRBV29-1 and TRBJ1-1, with D possibly TRBD1 on 5 matching bases. V lost 7 bases to trimming and J lost 0 bases, with 12 bases between them. The V gene's germline CDR1 is SQVTM and CDR2 ANQGSEA. The CDR3 is made up of 13 amino acids. CDR3 sequence reads: CSGGPRMNTEAFF. DNA of the CDR3: TGCAGCGGGGGACCACGGATGAACACTGAAGCTTTCTTT. Looking up the rest from reference TRBV29-1 and TRBJ1-1 gives the full variable domain: SAVISQKPSRDICQRGTSLTIQCQVDSQVTMMFWYRQQPGQSLTLIATANQGSEATYESGFVIDKFPISRPNLTFSTLTVSNMSPEDSSIYLCSGGPRMNTEAFFGQGTRLTVV.

In its sample, this clone was seen a few times. The chain is built from TRBV29-1 and TRBJ1-5, with D unresolved. Deletions cut 4 bases from V and 5 bases from J, with 6 bases between. Germline V gene lookup returns CDR1 SQVTM and CDR2 ANQGSEA. The CDR3 contains 11 residues. The CDR3 here is CSVGEDQPQHF. The CDR3 DNA is TGCAGCGTTGGGGAGGATCAGCCCCAGCATTTT.

The chain combines TRBV7-9 with TRBJ2-6, with D perhaps TRBD1 (6 bases). Trimming cost V 0 bases and J 3 bases, with 9 bases left between them. The germline CDR1 and CDR2 sequences are SEHNR and FQNEAQ (reference sequence). The length of the CDR3 is 16 residues. This CDR3 reads CASSLALQGGANVLTF. Here the CDR3 DNA reads TGTGCCAGCAGCTTAGCGTTACAGGGTGGGGCCAACGTCCTGACTTTC.

The chain recombines TRBV30 with TRBJ2-4; D not resolved. The CDR3 covers 15 residues. The germline V gene has CDR1 GTSNPN and CDR2 SVGIG (reference sequence). V dropped 1 base and J dropped 3 bases, with 13 bases sitting between them. The CDR3 spells CAWSGGTSVKNIQYF. The CDR3 DNA reads as TGTGCCTGGAGTGGGGGTACCTCGGTCAAAAACATTCAGTACTTC.

This chain joins TRBV28 and TRBJ1-2; 11 bases align to TRBD1. The V segment lost 4 bases and the J segment 8 bases; nucleotides outside the gene matches: 6. CDR1 and CDR2 from the germline V gene are MDHEN and SYDVKM. CDR3 size: 14 residues. The CDR3, as DNA: TGTGCCAGCAGTTCCCCGGGACAGGGGGACGGCTACACCTTC. Translating it yields CASSSPGQGDGYTF.

V gene TRBV7-2 combines with J gene TRBJ2-3; D not resolved. Trimming removed 5 bases from V and 5 bases from J, with 17 bases in between. CDR1 and CDR2 from the germline V gene are SGHTA and FQGNSA. The CDR3 runs to 15 residues. DNA of the CDR3: TGTGCCAGCAGCAAAGCTAGGCAATTGGGAGATACGCAGTATTTT. As protein: CASSKARQLGDTQYF.

The chain uses TRBV7-3 and TRBJ2-1; 15 bases map to TRBD2. Germline CDR1 reads SGHTA; CDR2 reads FQGTGA. With V trimmed by 4 bases and J by 11 bases, 3 bases remained unmatched. The CDR3 totals 14 residues. CDR3: CASSSGLAGGKQFF. The CDR3 coding sequence is TGTGCCAGCAGCTCGGGACTAGCGGGGGGAAAGCAGTTCTTC.

Worth noting for this clone: The same CDR3 also results from other DNA sequences found in this sample. V gene TRBV7-2 combines with J gene TRBJ2-3; D gene ambiguous. The germline CDR1 and CDR2 sequences are SGHTA and FQGNSA. This CDR3 is 14 amino acids long. With 5 bases removed from V and 1 base from J, the gap between germline ends came to 10 bases. The CDR3 nucleotides read TGTGCCAGCAGCCTCGGGCCAGGCACAGATACGCAGTATTTT. This translates into CASSLGPGTDTQYF.

This clone occurred a few times. The genes are TRBV7-3 and TRBJ2-3; 7 nucleotides agree with TRBD2. The V gene's germline CDR1 is SGHTA and CDR2 FQGTGA. There are 12 residues in the CDR3. Trimming took 5 bases from V and 8 from J; bases not matched to a gene: 4. For the CDR3, the DNA is TGTGCCAGCAGCCCGTCGGGGGGTACGCAGTATTTT. It specifies CASSPSGGTQYF.

V gene TRBV30 combines with J gene TRBJ2-7; D ambiguous. The CDR3 has 13 residues. V lost 2 bases and J 1 base, leaving 9 bases between the germline ends. Looked up from germline, CDR1 is GTSNPN and CDR2 is SVGIG (reference sequence). CDR3 sequence reads: CAWSSSYSYEQYF. CDR3 bases: TGTGCCTGGAGTTCCAGTTATTCCTACGAGCAGTACTTC. Full variable domain (rest looked up from reference TRBV30 and TRBJ2-7): SQTIHQWPATLVQPVGSPLSLECTVEGTSNPNLYWYRQAAGRGLQLLFYSVGIGQISSEVPQNLSASRPQDRQFILSSKKLLLSDSGFYLCAWSSSYSYEQYFGPGTRLTVT.

This clone was detected only a few times. The chain couples TRBV27 to TRBJ2-7; D is undetermined. V lost 3 bases, J lost 5 bases, and 20 bases lay in between. CDR3 length: 16 amino acids. In germline, CDR1 is MNHEY, CDR2 SMNVEV (reference sequence). The CDR3 loop reads CASSFSDTLAIHEQYF. The CDR3 DNA reads as TGTGCCAGCAGTTTCTCCGATACTTTGGCGATCCACGAGCAGTACTTC.

The gene calls are TRBV5-4 and TRBJ1-1, with 9 bases lining up with TRBD1. V gave up 4 bases and J gave up 2 bases; unmatched junction bases: 9. CDR1 is SGHNT, CDR2 YYREEE, per germline (reference sequence). The CDR3 is made up of 16 amino acids. This CDR3 reads CASSPRSGQGNTEAFF. The CDR3 nucleotides are TGTGCCAGCAGCCCACGGTCGGGACAGGGAAACACTGAAGCTTTCTTT.

This chain uses TRBV5-1 with TRBJ2-5; no definite D call. CDR3 length: 13 amino acids. V was cut by 4 bases and J by 5 bases, with 12 bases left in between. Germline CDR1 and CDR2: SGHRS and YFSETQ. CDR3: CASSRLPRETQYF. The CDR3 coding sequence is TGCGCCAGCAGCCGCCTTCCCAGGGAGACCCAGTACTTC.

The chain recombines TRBV9 with TRBJ2-2; 7 bases align to TRBD2. Trimming removed 1 base from V and 3 bases from J; junction bases left unmatched: 3. The CDR3 spans 15 residues. The germline V gene has CDR1 SGDLS and CDR2 YYNGEE. In nucleotides, the CDR3 is TGTGCCAGCAGCGTATTGGCGGGGGACACCGGGGAGCTGTTTTTT. Translation gives CASSVLAGDTGELFF.

This clone turned up a few times. V gene TRBV29-1 combines with J gene TRBJ1-2; D remains ambiguous. The CDR3 spans 12 residues. V lost 7 bases, J lost 4 bases, and 13 bases lay in between. The germline gives CDR1 SQVTM, CDR2 ANQGSEA. CDR3 protein: CSASEQLYGYTF. In nucleotides, the CDR3 is TGCAGCGCTTCTGAACAGCTCTATGGCTACACCTTC.

The V gene is TRBV19, the J gene TRBJ1-2; no clear D gene. V lost 1 base, J lost 5 bases, and 8 bases lay in between. The germline gives CDR1 LNHDA, CDR2 SQIVND (reference sequence). The CDR3 sequence is 13 residues long. This chain's CDR3 is CASSIAQMYGYTF. DNA of the CDR3: TGTGCCAGTAGTATAGCACAGATGTATGGCTACACCTTC.

This clone was observed a few times. The rearrangement links TRBV7-2 to TRBJ2-5, with D perhaps TRBD1 (5 bases). The CDR3 covers 19 residues. CDR1 is SGHTA, CDR2 FQGNSA, per germline. V lost 0 bases, J lost 2 bases, and 22 bases lay in between. Here the CDR3 DNA reads TGTGCCAGCAGCTTAGCCATAGCATGGGGCAGGGCTGATCAAGAGACCCAGTACTTC. Translating it yields CASSLAIAWGRADQETQYF.

This sequence joins TRBV27 and TRBJ2-3; the match to TRBD2 covers 8 bases. This CDR3 region has 15 residues. J was trimmed by 5 bases and V by 4 bases; bases with no gene match: 8. Germline V lookup: CDR1 MNHEY, CDR2 SMNVEV (reference sequence). CDR3: CASSYSGTTGDTQYF. The CDR3 DNA is TGTGCCAGCAGTTATAGCGGGACCACCGGAGATACGCAGTATTTT.

This clone appeared a few times. V is TRBV5-1 and J is TRBJ2-5, with D unclear. Germline V lookup: CDR1 SGHRS, CDR2 YFSETQ. This CDR3 is built from 15 residues. V lost 4 bases and J lost 2, with 15 bases in between. The CDR3 sequence is CASSQIRASQETQYF. The CDR3 DNA reads TGCGCCAGCAGCCAAATTCGGGCTTCTCAAGAGACCCAGTACTTC.

The gene calls are TRBV7-2 and TRBJ2-6, with D possibly being TRBD1 (7 bases). Germline V gene data show CDR1 as SGHTA and CDR2 as FQGNSA. CDR3 length: 18 residues. V gave up 5 bases and J gave up 2 bases, with 19 bases separating them. DNA for the CDR3: TGTGCCAGCAGCCAAGGGGGGTTAGGGGGCGCTGGGGCCAACGTCCTGACTTTC. This translates into CASSQGGLGGAGANVLTF.

The chain uses TRBV5-1 and TRBJ1-1; 7 bases are shared with TRBD1. This CDR3 contains 15 residues. Trimming took 4 bases from V and 1 from J; bases not matched to a gene: 7. Germline CDR1 SGHRS, CDR2 YFSETQ. Here the CDR3 reads CASSLTGTANTEAFF. In nucleotides, the CDR3 is TGCGCCAGCAGCCTTACCGGGACAGCGAACACTGAAGCTTTCTTT.